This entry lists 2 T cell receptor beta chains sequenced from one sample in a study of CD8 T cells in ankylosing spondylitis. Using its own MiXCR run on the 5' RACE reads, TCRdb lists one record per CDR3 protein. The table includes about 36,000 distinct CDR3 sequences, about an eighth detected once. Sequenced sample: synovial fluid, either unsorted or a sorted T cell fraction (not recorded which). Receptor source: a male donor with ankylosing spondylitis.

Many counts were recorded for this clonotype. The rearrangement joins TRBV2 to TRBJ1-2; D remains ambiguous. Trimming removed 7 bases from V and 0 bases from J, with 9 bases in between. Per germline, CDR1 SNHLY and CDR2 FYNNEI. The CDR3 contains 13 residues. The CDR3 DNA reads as TGTGCCAGCATCACGAGAGCTAACTATGGCTACACCTTC. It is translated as CASITRANYGYTF. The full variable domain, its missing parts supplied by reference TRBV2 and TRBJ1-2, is EPEVTQTPSHQVTQMGQEVILRCVPISNHLYFYWYRQILGQKVEFLVSFYNNEISEKSEIFDDQFSVERPDGSNFTLKIRSTKLEDSAMYFCASITRANYGYTFGSGTRLTVV.

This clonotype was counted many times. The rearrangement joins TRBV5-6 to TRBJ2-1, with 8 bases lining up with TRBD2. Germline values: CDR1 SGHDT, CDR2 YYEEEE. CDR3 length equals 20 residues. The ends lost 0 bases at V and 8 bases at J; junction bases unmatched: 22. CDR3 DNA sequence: TGTGCCAGCAGCTTGGGGTCGAGGGGAGCGGGAGTTAAATTTTGGGATGAGCAGTTCTTC. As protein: CASSLGSRGAGVKFWDEQFF.